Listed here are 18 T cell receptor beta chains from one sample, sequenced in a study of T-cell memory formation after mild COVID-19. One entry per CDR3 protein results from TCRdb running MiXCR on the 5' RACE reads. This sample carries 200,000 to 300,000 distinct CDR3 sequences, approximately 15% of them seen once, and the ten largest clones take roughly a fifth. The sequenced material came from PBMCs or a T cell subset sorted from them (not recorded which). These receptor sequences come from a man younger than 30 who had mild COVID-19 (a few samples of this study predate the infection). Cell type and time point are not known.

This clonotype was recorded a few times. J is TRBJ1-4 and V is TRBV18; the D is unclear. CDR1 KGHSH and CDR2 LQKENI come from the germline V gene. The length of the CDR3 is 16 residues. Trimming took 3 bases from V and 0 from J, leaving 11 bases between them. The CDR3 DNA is TGTGCCAGCTCACCGCAAAGTTACACAACTAATGAAAAACTGTTTTTT. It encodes CASSPQSYTTNEKLFF.

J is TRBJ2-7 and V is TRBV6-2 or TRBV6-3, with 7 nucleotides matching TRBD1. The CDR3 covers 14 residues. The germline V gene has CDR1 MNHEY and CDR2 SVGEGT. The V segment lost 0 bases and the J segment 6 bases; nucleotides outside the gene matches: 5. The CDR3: CASSYSRQGSEQYF. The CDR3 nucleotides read TGTGCCAGCAGTTACTCGAGACAGGGATCCGAGCAGTACTTC.

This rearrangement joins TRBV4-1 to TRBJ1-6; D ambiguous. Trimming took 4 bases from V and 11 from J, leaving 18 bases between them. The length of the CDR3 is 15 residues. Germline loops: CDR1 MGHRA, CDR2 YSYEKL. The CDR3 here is CASSRVGRGITPLHF. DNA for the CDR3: TGCGCCAGCAGCCGTGTCGGACGGGGAATAACACCCCTCCACTTT.

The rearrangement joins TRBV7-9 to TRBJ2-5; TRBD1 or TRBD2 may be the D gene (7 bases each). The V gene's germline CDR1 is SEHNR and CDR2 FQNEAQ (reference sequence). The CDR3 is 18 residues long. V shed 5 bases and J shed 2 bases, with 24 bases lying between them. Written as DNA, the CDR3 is TGTGCCAGCAGCCCACCGATGGGGAGGGGGCGAATACAAGAGACCCAGTACTTC. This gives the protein CASSPPMGRGRIQETQYF.

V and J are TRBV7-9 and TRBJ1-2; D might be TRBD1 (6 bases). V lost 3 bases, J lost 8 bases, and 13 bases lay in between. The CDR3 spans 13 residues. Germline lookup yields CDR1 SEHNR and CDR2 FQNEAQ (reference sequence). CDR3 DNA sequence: TGTGCCAGCAGCTTGGGGACAAGAGTCGGCTACACCTTC. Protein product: CASSLGTRVGYTF.

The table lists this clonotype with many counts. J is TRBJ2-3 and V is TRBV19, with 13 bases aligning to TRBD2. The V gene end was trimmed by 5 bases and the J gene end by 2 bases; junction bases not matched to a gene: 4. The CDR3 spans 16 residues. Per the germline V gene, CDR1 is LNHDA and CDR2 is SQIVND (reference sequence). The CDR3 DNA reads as TGTGCCAGTAGTCGACTAGCGGGGGGCCTCACAGATACGCAGTATTTT. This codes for CASSRLAGGLTDTQYF.

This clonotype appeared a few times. The CDR3 here is CASSQRTSTDTQYF. Written as DNA, the CDR3 is TGCGCCAGCAGCCAACGGACTAGCACAGATACGCAGTATTTT. The J gene is TRBJ2-3, the V gene TRBV5-1, with D possibly matching TRBD2 (5 bases). The germline gives CDR1 SGHRS, CDR2 YFSETQ. CDR3 length: 14 amino acids. The germline V and J ends were trimmed by 4 bases and 0 bases, with 9 bases remaining between them. Full variable domain (outside the CDR3, taken from reference TRBV5-1 and TRBJ2-3): KAGVTQTPRYLIKTRGQQVTLSCSPISGHRSVSWYQQTPGQGLQFLFEYFSETQRNKGNFPGRFSGRQFSNSRSEMNVSTLELGDSALYLCASSQRTSTDTQYFGPGTRLTVL.

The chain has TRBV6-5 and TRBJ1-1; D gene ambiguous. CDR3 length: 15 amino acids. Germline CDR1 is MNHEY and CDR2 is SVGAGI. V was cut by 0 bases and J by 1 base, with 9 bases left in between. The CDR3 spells CASSYSSGSNTEAFF. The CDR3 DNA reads TGTGCCAGCAGTTACTCGAGTGGGTCGAACACTGAAGCTTTCTTT.

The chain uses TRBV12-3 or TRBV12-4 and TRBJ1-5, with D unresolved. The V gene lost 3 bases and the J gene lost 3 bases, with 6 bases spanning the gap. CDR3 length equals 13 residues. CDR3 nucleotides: TGTGCCAGCAGTTTGGGAATCAATCAGCCCCAGCATTTT. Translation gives CASSLGINQPQHF.

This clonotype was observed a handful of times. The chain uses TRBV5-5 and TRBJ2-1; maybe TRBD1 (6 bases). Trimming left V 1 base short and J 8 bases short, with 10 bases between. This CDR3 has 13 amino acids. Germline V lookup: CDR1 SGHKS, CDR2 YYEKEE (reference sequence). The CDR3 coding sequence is TGTGCCAGCAGCTTGACAGGGCCGTATGAGCAGTTCTTC. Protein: CASSLTGPYEQFF. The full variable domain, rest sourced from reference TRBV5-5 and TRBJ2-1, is DAGVTQSPTHLIKTRGQQVTLRCSPISGHKSVSWYQQVLGQGPQFIFQYYEKEERGRGNFPDRFSARQFPNYSSELNVNALLLGDSALYLCASSLTGPYEQFFGPGTRLTVL.

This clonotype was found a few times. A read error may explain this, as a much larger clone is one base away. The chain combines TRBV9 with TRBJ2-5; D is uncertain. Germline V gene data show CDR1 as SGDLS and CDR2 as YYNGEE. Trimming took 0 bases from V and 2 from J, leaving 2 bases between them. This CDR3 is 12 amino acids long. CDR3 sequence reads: CASSVGQETQYF. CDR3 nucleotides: TGTGCCAGCAGCGTAGGGCAAGAGACCCAGTACTTC.

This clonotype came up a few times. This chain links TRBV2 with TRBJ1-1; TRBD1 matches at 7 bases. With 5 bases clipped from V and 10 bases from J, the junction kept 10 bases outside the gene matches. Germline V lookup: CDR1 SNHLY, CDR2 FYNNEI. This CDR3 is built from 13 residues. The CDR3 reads CASSFQGQGGAFF. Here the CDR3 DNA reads TGTGCCAGCAGTTTCCAAGGCCAGGGGGGAGCTTTCTTT.

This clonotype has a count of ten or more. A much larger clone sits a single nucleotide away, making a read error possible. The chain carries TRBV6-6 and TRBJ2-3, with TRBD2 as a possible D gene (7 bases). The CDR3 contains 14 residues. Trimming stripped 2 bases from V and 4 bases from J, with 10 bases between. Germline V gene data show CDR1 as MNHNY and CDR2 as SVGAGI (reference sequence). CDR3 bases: TGTGCCAGCAGTTACGGGGGGGCCGCAGATACGCAGTATTTT. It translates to CASSYGGAADTQYF.

This CDR3 is CATCPQAQETQYF. In DNA form, the CDR3 reads TGTGCCACCTGCCCCCAGGCGCAAGAGACCCAGTACTTC. This chain joins TRBV10-3 and TRBJ2-5; D not certain. The CDR3 is 13 residues long. Between the trimmed V and J ends, which lost 10 bases and 2 bases, there was a span of 14 bases. Germline V gene data show CDR1 as ENHRY and CDR2 as SYGVKD.

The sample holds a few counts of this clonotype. For the CDR3, the DNA is TGTGCCAGCAGCTTATACGTGAACACTGAAGCTTTCTTT. Translated: CASSLYVNTEAFF. The V gene is TRBV7-3, the J gene TRBJ1-1; D unclear. Germline loops: CDR1 SGHTA, CDR2 FQGTGA. V was cut by 2 bases and J by 0 bases, with 4 bases left in between. This CDR3 comprises 13 residues.

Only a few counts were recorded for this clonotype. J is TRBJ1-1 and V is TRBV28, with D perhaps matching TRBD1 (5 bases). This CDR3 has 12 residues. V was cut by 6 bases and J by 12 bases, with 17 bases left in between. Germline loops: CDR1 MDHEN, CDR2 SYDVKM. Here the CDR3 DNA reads TGTGCCAGCAGCTTCAGGGACGCCGTAACTTTCTTT. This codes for CASSFRDAVTFF.

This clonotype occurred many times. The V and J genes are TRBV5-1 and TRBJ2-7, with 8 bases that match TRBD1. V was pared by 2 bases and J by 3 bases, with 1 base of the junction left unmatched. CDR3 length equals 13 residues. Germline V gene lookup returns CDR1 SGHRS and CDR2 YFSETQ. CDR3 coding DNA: TGCGCCAGCAGCTTAACAGGGGGCTACGAGCAGTACTTC. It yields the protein CASSLTGGYEQYF.

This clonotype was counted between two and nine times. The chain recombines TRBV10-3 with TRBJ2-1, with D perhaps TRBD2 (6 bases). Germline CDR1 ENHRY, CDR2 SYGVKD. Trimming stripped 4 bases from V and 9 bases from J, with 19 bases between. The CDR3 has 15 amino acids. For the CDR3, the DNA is TGTGCCATCAGTGCCCAAGGGAGGCGGGGCAGTGAGCAGTTCTTC. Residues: CAISAQGRRGSEQFF.